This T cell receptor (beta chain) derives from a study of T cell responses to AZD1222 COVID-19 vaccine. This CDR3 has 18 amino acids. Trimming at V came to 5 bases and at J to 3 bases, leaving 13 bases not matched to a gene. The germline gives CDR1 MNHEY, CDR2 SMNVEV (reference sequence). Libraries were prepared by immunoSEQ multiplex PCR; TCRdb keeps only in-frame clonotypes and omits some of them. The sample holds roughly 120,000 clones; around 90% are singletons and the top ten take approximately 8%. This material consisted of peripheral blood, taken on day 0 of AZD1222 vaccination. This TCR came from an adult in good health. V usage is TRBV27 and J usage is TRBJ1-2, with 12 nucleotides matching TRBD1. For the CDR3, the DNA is TGTGCCAGCAGTCCAAAAACCGGGACAGGGGGCGCTTACTATGGCTACACCTTC. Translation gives CASSPKTGTGGAYYGYTF.